The 28 T cell receptor beta chains reported below all come from one sample, sequenced in a study of shared clonotypes between healthy human individuals. Method: immunoSEQ multiplex PCR; TCRdb's copy keeps in-frame clones and lacks some. The table includes around 1,000,000 clones, about 80% detected once. The sample was memory CD4+ T cells from PBMCs. The subset was: CD45RA-negative fraction. Receptor source: a young man in good health. Some clones in this sample may be carry-over from other donors' samples.

The V and J genes are TRBV6-6 and TRBJ2-1; D is possibly TRBD1 (6 bases). The germline V gene has CDR1 MNHNY and CDR2 SVGAGI (reference sequence). V lost 5 bases and J 10 bases, leaving 15 bases between the germline ends. The CDR3 runs to 13 residues. CDR3 sequence (DNA): TGTGCCAGCAGTGGGAACAAGCAGGGGGAGCAGTTCTTC. It is translated as CASSGNKQGEQFF.

The rearrangement joins TRBV5-1 to TRBJ2-3; TRBD2 aligns across 9 bases. CDR1 is SGHRS and CDR2 is YFSETQ in the germline V gene. V dropped 5 bases and J dropped 4; count of bases not matched to a gene: 8. The CDR3 has 15 residues. The chain's CDR3 is CASSTAGGYPDTQYF. DNA of the CDR3: TGCGCCAGCAGTACGGCGGGAGGGTACCCAGATACGCAGTATTTT.

The chain is built from TRBV29-1 and TRBJ2-3; 11 bases align to TRBD2. CDR1 is SQVTM and CDR2 is ANQGSEA in the germline V gene. Unmatched junction bases numbered 8, after V lost 4 bases and J lost 2 bases. The CDR3 is 16 residues long. The CDR3 DNA follows: TGCAGCGTTGCTGGGACTAGCGGCGCTATCACAGATACGCAGTATTTT. It is translated as CSVAGTSGAITDTQYF.

The chain recombines TRBV2 with TRBJ2-2; 13 nucleotides match TRBD2. The CDR3 runs 17 residues. The V gene's germline CDR1 is SNHLY and CDR2 FYNNEI. V lost 6 bases and J lost 4; bases outside the gene matches: 8. The CDR3 coding sequence is TGTGCCAGCAGACGGACTAGCGGGAGATTGGGCACCGGGGAGCTGTTTTTT. Amino acids: CASRRTSGRLGTGELFF.

This chain connects TRBV5-1 to TRBJ1-2; maybe TRBD1 (5 bases). The germline V and J ends were trimmed by 4 bases and 3 bases, with 28 bases remaining between them. The germline gives CDR1 SGHRS, CDR2 YFSETQ. The CDR3 is made up of 19 amino acids. Written as DNA, the CDR3 is TGCGCCAGCAGCCCCCAAGTACGCAGGGATGCGGCCATGGACTATGGCTACACCTTC. Translated: CASSPQVRRDAAMDYGYTF.

The genes are TRBV7-3 and TRBJ2-3; D possibly uses TRBD1 or TRBD2 (7 bases each). The germline V gene has CDR1 SGHTA and CDR2 FQGTGA. The CDR3 runs to 14 residues. V was cut by 8 bases and J by 0 bases, with 12 bases left in between. CDR3 amino acids: CASAQGGSTDTQYF. The CDR3 coding sequence is TGTGCCAGCGCTCAGGGGGGGAGCACAGATACGCAGTATTTT.

V usage is TRBV15 and J usage is TRBJ2-1; the D call may be TRBD1 or TRBD2 (5 bases each). From germline, CDR1 is LNHNV and CDR2 YYDKDF (reference sequence). The CDR3 contains 12 residues. Trimming stripped 4 bases from V and 9 bases from J, with 10 bases between. The CDR3 spells CATSTGPTEQFF. The CDR3 DNA reads as TGTGCCACCAGCACGGGGCCTACTGAGCAGTTCTTC.

V and J are TRBV19 and TRBJ1-3; D not resolved. V lost 5 bases to trimming and J lost 0 bases, with 8 bases between them. The germline CDR1 and CDR2 sequences are LNHDA and SQIVND (reference sequence). The CDR3 runs 14 residues. The CDR3 DNA is TGTGCCAGTAGTGGCCTTCCCTCTGGAAACACCATATATTTT. Its protein product is CASSGLPSGNTIYF.

The V call is TRBV5-1, the J call TRBJ2-2; D is uncertain. The CDR3 totals 16 residues. The V end was cut by 1 base, the J end by 0 bases, with 10 bases between. The V gene's germline CDR1 is SGHRS and CDR2 YFSETQ. The CDR3 DNA sequence: TGCGCCAGCAGCTTGTTCGGTCCTGCGAACACCGGGGAGCTGTTTTTT. Amino acids: CASSLFGPANTGELFF. The whole variable domain, filled in from reference TRBV5-1 and TRBJ2-2, reads KAGVTQTPRYLIKTRGQQVTLSCSPISGHRSVSWYQQTPGQGLQFLFEYFSETQRNKGNFPGRFSGRQFSNSRSEMNVSTLELGDSALYLCASSLFGPANTGELFFGEGSRLTVL.

Here the CDR3 reads CASSSSYGYTF. The CDR3 DNA sequence: TGCGCCAGCAGCTCTTCGTATGGCTACACCTTC. V usage is TRBV5-1 and J usage is TRBJ1-2; the D is unclear. The CDR3 runs to 11 residues. Germline V gives CDR1 SGHRS, CDR2 YFSETQ. V lost 3 bases and J lost 5, with 5 bases in between.

On this clone: Mismatch with germline at one junction end may stem from a read error. Here the CDR3 reads CASRLSYGYTF. The CDR3 region has the DNA TGTGCCAGCAGGTTATCTTATGGCTACACCTTC. The rearrangement joins TRBV28 to TRBJ1-2; D is ambiguous. This CDR3 is built from 11 residues. Germline CDR1 reads MDHEN; CDR2 reads SYDVKM.

As to this clone: A single base is all that separates this from a far larger clone, so a read error is likely. Given the absence of the conserved phenylalanine or tryptophan at the CDR3 end, a read error is likely. The rearrangement joins TRBV29-1 to TRBJ1-2; 11 bases are a match to TRBD1. The CDR3 runs 14 residues. The germline CDR1 and CDR2 sequences are SQVTM and ANQGSEA. The V and J ends lost 4 bases and 4 bases, in that order; junction bases with no gene match: 5. CDR3 residues: CSVAGTGGGYGYTL. CDR3 DNA sequence: TGCAGCGTTGCCGGGACAGGGGGAGGCTATGGCTACACCCTC.

In this sample, this clone turned up many times. The J gene is TRBJ2-2, the V gene TRBV6-1; either TRBD1 or TRBD2 may fit D (5 bases each). CDR3 length: 16 residues. V was clipped by 3 bases and J by 4 bases, with 15 bases between them. The germline CDR1 and CDR2 sequences are MNHNS and SASEGT. The CDR3 here is CASSDTGLSGTGELFF. The DNA of the CDR3 is TGTGCCAGCAGTGATACGGGGCTAAGTGGCACCGGGGAGCTGTTTTTT.

The rearrangement uses TRBV5-3 and TRBJ2-7, with D possibly TRBD2 on 5 matching bases. TRBV5-3 is an open reading frame whose function is uncertain. Trimming took 0 bases from V and 3 from J, leaving 10 bases between them. The CDR3 extends over 14 amino acids. The CDR3: CARSLVLEVYEQYF. The CDR3 coding sequence is TGTGCCAGAAGCTTGGTACTAGAAGTCTACGAGCAGTACTTC.

CDR3 region: CASSLGGLLNTEAFF. CDR3 DNA: TGTGCCAGCTCCCTAGGGGGGTTACTGAACACTGAAGCTTTCTTT. The chain uses TRBV18 and TRBJ1-1, with D possibly being TRBD1 (6 bases). Germline V gene sequence: CDR1 KGHSH, CDR2 LQKENI. The CDR3 covers 15 residues. Trimming stripped 6 bases from V and 0 bases from J, with 14 bases between.

This chain connects TRBV7-9 to TRBJ1-2, with D unresolved. The V and J ends lost 1 base and 8 bases respectively, with 14 bases between them. The CDR3 has 14 residues. Germline CDR1 SEHNR, CDR2 FQNEAQ (reference sequence). As DNA, the CDR3 is TGTGCCAGCAGCTTAGTCGGGATTGCTGTCGGCTACACCTTC. As protein: CASSLVGIAVGYTF.

The chain combines TRBV6-4 with TRBJ2-1; 8 nucleotides match TRBD1. J was trimmed by 4 bases and V by 4 bases; bases with no gene match: 6. Germline V gene sequence: CDR1 MRHNA, CDR2 SNTAGT. The CDR3 totals 15 residues. DNA for the CDR3: TGTGCCAGCAGTGTGGCAGGGGGCGAGTACAATGAGCAGTTCTTC. Its translation is CASSVAGGEYNEQFF.

About this clone itself: Additional DNA sequences in this sample encode the identical CDR3. V is TRBV18 and J is TRBJ2-5; D ambiguous. The CDR3 runs to 15 residues. Trimming shortened V by 0 bases and J by 2 bases, and 10 bases separated the two germline ends. CDR1 KGHSH and CDR2 LQKENI come from the germline V gene. CDR3 loop: CASSPPGLSQETQYF. CDR3 coding DNA: TGTGCCAGCTCACCACCCGGGTTAAGTCAAGAGACCCAGTACTTC.

This clone was detected a few times. The chain is built from TRBV9 and TRBJ2-1; D not certain. The V gene's germline CDR1 is SGDLS and CDR2 YYNGEE. V was clipped by 0 bases and J by 8 bases, with 9 bases between them. This CDR3 comprises 13 residues. The CDR3 sequence: CASSVVLTDEQFF. The CDR3 DNA reads as TGTGCCAGCAGCGTAGTACTTACGGATGAGCAGTTCTTC.

The chain employs TRBV7-2 and TRBJ1-2; TRBD1 matches at 10 bases. Trimming cost V 3 bases and J 3 bases; bases outside gene matches: 4. Germline lookup yields CDR1 SGHTA and CDR2 FQGNSA. The CDR3 sequence is 15 residues long. CDR3 sequence (DNA): TGTGCCAGCAGCTTGGGACAGGGGACCTACTATGGCTACACCTTC. Protein product: CASSLGQGTYYGYTF.

This clone has a single count. This sequence may be a read error, since a much larger clone differs from it by one base. Other nucleotide sequences in the sample specify the same CDR3. The chain joins TRBV7-2 to TRBJ1-2, with TRBD1 identical over 8 bases. V dropped 3 bases and J dropped 6; count of bases not matched to a gene: 0. This CDR3 has 12 residues. The germline gives CDR1 SGHTA, CDR2 FQGNSA. The CDR3 DNA reads TGTGCCAGCAGCTTGACAGGGGATGGCTACACCTTC. Encoded protein: CASSLTGDGYTF.

This chain connects TRBV29-1 to TRBJ2-1; 14 bases align to TRBD2. J was trimmed by 3 bases and V by 7 bases; bases with no gene match: 11. The CDR3 runs 17 residues. Germline assignment: CDR1 SQVTM and CDR2 ANQGSEA. The CDR3 region has the DNA TGCAGCGCCTTGGGACTAGCGGGAGTATTAGACTACAATGAGCAGTTCTTC. This gives the protein CSALGLAGVLDYNEQFF.

This chain joins TRBV15 and TRBJ1-4; no definite D call. The CDR3 is 15 residues long. The V and J ends lost 5 bases and 8 bases respectively, with 18 bases between them. Germline lookup yields CDR1 LNHNV and CDR2 YYDKDF (reference sequence). Here the CDR3 reads CATSANLGQREKLFF. CDR3 DNA: TGTGCCACCAGCGCCAATTTAGGGCAGAGGGAAAAACTGTTTTTT. The whole variable domain, remainder taken from reference TRBV15 and TRBJ1-4, is DAMVIQNPRYQVTQFGKPVTLSCSQTLNHNVMYWYQQKSSQAPKLLFHYYDKDFNNEADTPDNFQSRRPNTSFCFLDIRSPGLGDTAMYLCATSANLGQREKLFFGSGTQLSVL.

This chain joins TRBV18 and TRBJ2-2, with 8 bases fitting TRBD1. Germline V CDR1 and CDR2: KGHSH, LQKENI. This CDR3 has 14 residues. With 3 bases clipped from V and 4 bases from J, the junction kept 1 base outside the gene matches. CDR3 region: CASSPDRGTGELFF. CDR3 sequence (DNA): TGTGCCAGCTCACCCGACAGGGGCACCGGGGAGCTGTTTTTT.

The table lists this clone with a few counts. The chain carries TRBV6-5 and TRBJ1-2, with TRBD1 identical over 7 bases. The CDR3 is made up of 13 amino acids. Germline values: CDR1 MNHEY, CDR2 SVGAGI. Losses at the gene ends were 6 bases for V and 2 bases for J; bases not matched to a gene: 3. The CDR3 loop is CASSNRGNYGYTF. In DNA, the CDR3 is TGTGCCAGCAGCAACAGGGGCAACTATGGCTACACCTTC.

The chain employs TRBV2 and TRBJ1-5; 10 bases fit TRBD1. The V gene end was trimmed by 7 bases and the J gene end by 1 base; junction bases not matched to a gene: 4. CDR3 length: 15 residues. Looked up from germline, CDR1 is SNHLY and CDR2 is FYNNEI. CDR3: CASIPDRGSNQPQHF. Here the CDR3 DNA reads TGTGCCAGCATCCCGGACAGGGGGAGCAATCAGCCCCAGCATTTT.

Turning to this clone: A single base is all that separates this from a far larger clone, so a read error is likely. In the same sample, other DNA sequences code for this CDR3. The chain employs TRBV5-1 and TRBJ1-3; unclear D gene. Trimming stripped 5 bases from V and 0 bases from J, with 6 bases between. This CDR3 comprises 13 residues. Germline assignment: CDR1 SGHRS and CDR2 YFSETQ. Here the CDR3 reads CASRASSGNTIYF. CDR3 DNA sequence: TGCGCCAGCAGGGCCAGCTCTGGAAACACCATATATTTT.

The rearrangement links TRBV29-1 to TRBJ2-5; 8 bases fit TRBD1. The V gene's germline CDR1 is SQVTM and CDR2 ANQGSEA. CDR3 length equals 12 residues. V lost 4 bases and J lost 4; bases outside the gene matches: 2. CDR3 nucleotides: TGCAGCGTTGCGACAGGGGCAGAGACCCAGTACTTC. Translating gives CSVATGAETQYF.